A single sample gave rise to the 32 T cell receptor beta chains below, sequenced in a study of blood T cell repertoires in COVID-19. TCRdb's table, derived via immunoSEQ multiplex PCR, lists solely in-frame clones and lacks some. Counted here are 400,000 to 500,000 clones, 86% occurring once; the ten biggest clones make up 1.4%. The sequencing input was peripheral blood. All receptors derive from a woman in her twenties or thirties with active or convalescent COVID-19.

The chain carries TRBV30 and TRBJ2-5; TRBD2 is a possible D gene (6 bases). The CDR3 runs to 14 residues. CDR1 is GTSNPN and CDR2 is SVGIG in the germline V gene (reference sequence). V lost 2 bases and J lost 5, with 15 bases in between. This CDR3 reads CAWSTRSRGETQYF. The CDR3, as DNA: TGTGCCTGGAGTACTAGGAGTCGGGGGGAGACCCAGTACTTC.

This clone was picked up one time. The rearrangement uses TRBV9 and TRBJ2-7, with D maybe TRBD2 (6 bases). Germline CDR1 and CDR2: SGDLS and YYNGEE. The CDR3 consists of 14 residues. Trimming removed 0 bases at V and 2 bases at J, with 9 bases between. CDR3 DNA sequence: TGTGCCAGCAGCGTAGGCGGGACCACCTACGAGCAGTACTTC. As protein: CASSVGGTTYEQYF.

The chain carries TRBV2 and TRBJ2-1; the D gene is possibly TRBD2 (6 bases). The germline gives CDR1 SNHLY, CDR2 FYNNEI. Trimming stripped 6 bases from V and 6 bases from J, with 18 bases between. The length of the CDR3 is 15 residues. In DNA, the CDR3 is TGTGCCAGCAGCGCTCCTAGCGTCGGACTCAATGAGCAGTTCTTC. Its translation: CASSAPSVGLNEQFF.

This sequence joins TRBV6-5 and TRBJ1-2; 9 bases align to TRBD1. CDR3 size: 14 residues. The trim removed 10 bases at V and 1 base at J, leaving 7 bases unmatched. Germline V gives CDR1 MNHEY, CDR2 SVGAGI. The CDR3 DNA follows: TGTGCCAATACTCCGGGACAGGGTAACTATGGCTACACCTTC. It is translated as CANTPGQGNYGYTF.

This chain links TRBV10-2 with TRBJ1-6; tentative D call: TRBD1 (5 bases). Germline V gene lookup returns CDR1 WSHSY and CDR2 SAAADI. The CDR3 is 13 residues long. V was cut by 0 bases and J by 10 bases, with 7 bases left in between. The CDR3 region is CASSESGGSPLHF. The CDR3 DNA reads as TGCGCCAGCAGTGAGTCGGGGGGATCACCCCTCCACTTT.

CDR3 nucleotide sequence: TGTGCCACCAGCAGAGATGGCGGGAACACTGAAGCTTTCTTT. The encoded protein is CATSRDGGNTEAFF. V is TRBV15 and J is TRBJ1-1; the D is unclear. The germline gives CDR1 LNHNV, CDR2 YYDKDF (reference sequence). Trimming left V 0 bases short and J 1 base short, with 6 bases between. This CDR3 is built from 14 residues.

The CDR3 region has the DNA TGCGCCAGCAGCTTCGCAGGGGGGATGAACACTGAAGCTTTCTTT. Protein product: CASSFAGGMNTEAFF. The chain recombines TRBV5-1 with TRBJ1-1, with 7 bases fitting TRBD1. CDR3 length: 15 residues. Germline-derived CDR1 and CDR2 are SGHRS and YFSETQ. V shed 2 bases, J shed 0 bases, and the junction held 4 bases outside the gene matches.

The chain carries TRBV28 and TRBJ1-2; D uncertain. The CDR3 runs 14 residues. The germline gives CDR1 MDHEN, CDR2 SYDVKM. Trimming pared 7 bases from V and 0 bases from J, leaving 12 bases between. CDR3 in DNA: TGTGCCAGCACCTCTCTTTTAGCTAACTATGGCTACACCTTC. Translated: CASTSLLANYGYTF.

The V and J genes are TRBV5-1 and TRBJ1-6, with TRBD1 as a possible D gene (5 bases). The CDR3 totals 14 residues. Germline V CDR1 and CDR2: SGHRS, YFSETQ. Trimming took off 5 bases at V and 7 bases at J, with 13 bases between the two ends. DNA for the CDR3: TGCGCCAGCAGTCCGGCGGGGGAAAATTCACCCCTCCACTTT. As protein: CASSPAGENSPLHF.

CDR3 DNA: TGTGCCAGCAGTGGAATTAGCGGACAAAAGATCATGAACACTGAAGCTTTCTTT. This translates into CASSGISGQKIMNTEAFF. The chain uses TRBV5-6 and TRBJ1-1, with D possibly matching TRBD1 (5 bases). Trimming pared 5 bases from V and 0 bases from J, leaving 23 bases between. Germline assignment: CDR1 SGHDT and CDR2 YYEEEE. This CDR3 region has 18 residues.

The rearrangement uses TRBV9 and TRBJ1-3; 8 bases align to TRBD1. Germline CDR1 and CDR2: SGDLS and YYNGEE. V shed 3 bases, J shed 6 bases, and the junction held 5 bases outside the gene matches. This CDR3 comprises 14 residues. The CDR3 sequence: CASSGTGLVNTIYF. DNA for the CDR3: TGTGCCAGCAGCGGGACAGGGCTGGTAAACACCATATATTTT.

This rearrangement joins TRBV5-6 to TRBJ1-2; D not certain. The CDR3 is made up of 12 amino acids. CDR1 and CDR2 from the germline V gene are SGHDT and YYEEEE. V lost 3 bases, J lost 11 bases, and 14 bases lay in between. Written as DNA, the CDR3 is TGTGCCAGCAGCTCGGAGGGTGTAGGGTACACCTTC. This sequence encodes CASSSEGVGYTF.

The rearrangement uses TRBV6-5 and TRBJ1-4; D is perhaps TRBD1 (5 bases). The CDR3 contains 16 residues. Trimming removed 2 bases at V and 0 bases at J, with 10 bases between. Germline CDR1 is MNHEY and CDR2 is SVGAGI. The CDR3, as DNA: TGTGCCAGCAGTTACGTAACAGGTGCAACTAATGAAAAACTGTTTTTT. It yields the protein CASSYVTGATNEKLFF.

CDR3 DNA sequence: TGCGCCAGCAGTGGCCAGGGGGCTGTAACCGGGGAGCTGTTTTTT. It yields the protein CASSGQGAVTGELFF. This chain connects TRBV10-2 to TRBJ2-2; 8 bases are a match to TRBD1. This CDR3 contains 15 residues. Germline V lookup: CDR1 WSHSY, CDR2 SAAADI. Trimming cost V 4 bases and J 5 bases; bases outside gene matches: 6.

The rearrangement joins TRBV19 to TRBJ2-1; 9 bases map to TRBD1. The J segment lost 9 bases and the V segment lost 6 bases, leaving 12 bases of the junction unmatched. Germline V gene lookup returns CDR1 LNHDA and CDR2 SQIVND (reference sequence). The CDR3 has 15 residues. The CDR3 region is CASSVQGTGWGEQFF. CDR3 DNA sequence: TGTGCCAGTAGCGTCCAGGGGACAGGGTGGGGTGAGCAGTTCTTC.

V and J are TRBV10-1 and TRBJ1-1, with TRBD1 identical over 10 bases. Germline CDR1 WNHNN, CDR2 SYGVQD (reference sequence). V trimming: 8 bases; J trimming: 4 bases; junction bases outside the gene matches: 7. This CDR3 contains 14 residues. The CDR3 sequence: CASCRDRGGTEAFF. The CDR3 DNA reads as TGCGCCAGCTGCCGGGACAGGGGAGGCACTGAAGCTTTCTTT.

This clone has more than one count but fewer than ten. The genes are TRBV24-1 and TRBJ2-3; TRBD2 aligns across 9 bases. The CDR3 is 18 residues long. Trimming at V came to 4 bases and at J to 0 bases, leaving 10 bases not matched to a gene. CDR1 and CDR2 (germline): KGHDR, SFDVKD. The CDR3, as DNA: TGTGCCACCAGTGACTCCCGCCGGACTAGCGTTAGCACAGATACGCAGTATTTT. Translated: CATSDSRRTSVSTDTQYF.

The rearrangement joins TRBV7-2 to TRBJ1-1, with 9 bases identical to TRBD1. The CDR3 loop spans 14 amino acids. Per germline, CDR1 SGHTA and CDR2 FQGNSA. V lost 5 bases and J lost 3; bases outside the gene matches: 4. The CDR3 nucleotides are TGTGCCAGCAGCCCCAGGGACAGGGACACTGAAGCTTTCTTT. Encoded protein: CASSPRDRDTEAFF. The entire variable domain, with the rest obtained from reference TRBV7-2 and TRBJ1-1, is as follows: GAGVSQSPSNKVTEKGKDVELRCDPISGHTALYWYRQSLGQGLEFLIYFQGNSAPDKSGLPSDRFSAERTGGSVSTLTIQRTQQEDSAVYLCASSPRDRDTEAFFGQGTRLTVV.

This chain joins TRBV19 and TRBJ1-1, with D uncertain. This CDR3 is 12 amino acids long. CDR1 and CDR2 from the germline V gene are LNHDA and SQIVND (reference sequence). V was trimmed by 8 bases and J by 1 base, leaving 8 bases between them. CDR3 nucleotides: TGTGCCAGTTCTGAGGGGAACACTGAAGCTTTCTTT. Amino acids: CASSEGNTEAFF.

The chain recombines TRBV30 with TRBJ1-5; D is unresolved. CDR3 length: 14 residues. In germline, CDR1 is GTSNPN, CDR2 SVGIG (reference sequence). V shed 2 bases and J shed 0 bases, with 8 bases lying between them. In DNA, the CDR3 is TGTGCCTGGAGTCAATCAATTAGCAATCAGCCCCAGCATTTT. This codes for CAWSQSISNQPQHF.

The chain combines TRBV4-1 with TRBJ2-2; TRBD2 aligns across 7 bases. The junction had 7 bases not matched to a gene; V was cut back by 1 base and J by 5 bases. Germline lookup yields CDR1 MGHRA and CDR2 YSYEKL. The CDR3 has 16 residues. The CDR3 is CASSQVAGVRTGELFF. The CDR3 nucleotides read TGCGCCAGCAGCCAAGTTGCGGGAGTAAGAACCGGGGAGCTGTTTTTT.

The V call is TRBV6-5, the J call TRBJ2-2, with D perhaps matching TRBD1 (6 bases). The germline V and J ends were trimmed by 0 bases and 6 bases, with 8 bases remaining between them. The CDR3 is made up of 14 amino acids. The germline CDR1 and CDR2 sequences are MNHEY and SVGAGI. The CDR3 region is CASSYSGGAGELFF. CDR3 DNA: TGTGCCAGCAGTTACTCTGGGGGCGCCGGGGAGCTGTTTTTT.

The gene calls are TRBV5-1 and TRBJ1-6; TRBD1 matches 7 bases. The ends lost 5 bases at V and 3 bases at J; junction bases unmatched: 8. The CDR3 length is 16 residues. CDR1 and CDR2 from the germline V gene are SGHRS and YFSETQ. The CDR3 sequence: CASRLTGTDYNSPLHF. The CDR3 DNA reads as TGCGCCAGCAGATTGACAGGGACAGACTATAATTCACCCCTCCACTTT.

The chain recombines TRBV6-5 with TRBJ1-4; D is perhaps TRBD1 (6 bases). Trimming took off 8 bases at V and 8 bases at J, with 18 bases between the two ends. Germline CDR1 and CDR2: MNHEY and SVGAGI. CDR3 length: 14 residues. The CDR3 coding sequence is TGTGCCAGCGGCCCGGGACAATGGGGGGAAAAACTGTTTTTT. Encoded protein: CASGPGQWGEKLFF.

A single count supports this clone. This rearrangement joins TRBV10-3 to TRBJ1-1; 7 bases map to TRBD1. CDR1 ENHRY and CDR2 SYGVKD come from the germline V gene. Unmatched junction bases numbered 10, after V lost 0 bases and J lost 3 bases. The CDR3 runs to 17 residues. The chain's CDR3 is CAISESRLATGYTEAFF. CDR3 in DNA: TGTGCCATCAGTGAGTCTCGCCTCGCGACAGGGTACACTGAAGCTTTCTTT.

This chain uses TRBV6-5 with TRBJ2-3; D uncertain. CDR1 and CDR2 from the germline V gene are MNHEY and SVGAGI. V was clipped by 8 bases and J by 0 bases, with 9 bases between them. The CDR3 sequence is 13 residues long. In DNA, the CDR3 is TGTGCCAGCTTCGCCGGTAGCACAGATACGCAGTATTTT. Translating gives CASFAGSTDTQYF.

On this clone itself: Other DNA sequences from this sample encode an identical CDR3 as well. The V call is TRBV27, the J call TRBJ2-1, with TRBD2 identical over 8 bases. V was pared by 3 bases and J by 0 bases, with 1 base of the junction left unmatched. The germline V gene has CDR1 MNHEY and CDR2 SMNVEV (reference sequence). The CDR3 has 15 amino acids. CDR3 nucleotides: TGTGCCAGCAGTTTGAGCGGGAGCTCCTACAATGAGCAGTTCTTC. The encoded protein is CASSLSGSSYNEQFF.

In DNA form, the CDR3 reads TGTGCCTGGTCCAGCGGGAGTATTGGGCCCCTCCACTTT. It is translated as CAWSSGSIGPLHF. The V gene is TRBV30, the J gene TRBJ1-6; D call uncertain. The germline gives CDR1 GTSNPN, CDR2 SVGIG (reference sequence). This CDR3 has 13 residues. V dropped 5 bases and J dropped 13 bases, with 18 bases sitting between them.

The rearrangement joins TRBV6-5 to TRBJ2-2, with TRBD2 matching 10 bases. Germline trimming cut 6 bases from V and 4 bases from J; bases unmatched to any gene: 5. The CDR3 extends over 15 amino acids. Per the germline V gene, CDR1 is MNHEY and CDR2 is SVGAGI. CDR3 amino acids: CASSLAGGSTGELFF. The CDR3 region has the DNA TGTGCCAGCAGCTTAGCGGGAGGATCCACCGGGGAGCTGTTTTTT.

The J gene is TRBJ2-2, the V gene TRBV19; TRBD2 is a possible D gene (5 bases). Looked up from germline, CDR1 is LNHDA and CDR2 is SQIVND (reference sequence). V lost 5 bases and J 7 bases, leaving 11 bases between the germline ends. The CDR3 is 13 amino acids. The DNA of the CDR3 is TGTGCCAGTAGTCAGCGGTCCAGCGGGGAGCTGTTTTTT. This sequence encodes CASSQRSSGELFF.

The gene calls are TRBV4-2 and TRBJ2-7; no reliable D call. V lost 3 bases and J 3 bases, leaving 12 bases between the germline ends. The CDR3 has 14 amino acids. The germline V gene has CDR1 LGHNA and CDR2 YNFKEQ. CDR3 protein: CASSHGVGNYEQYF. The CDR3 bases are TGTGCCAGCAGCCACGGAGTAGGAAACTACGAGCAGTACTTC.

The rearrangement uses TRBV19 and TRBJ2-2; no firm D call. Germline loops: CDR1 LNHDA, CDR2 SQIVND (reference sequence). This CDR3 comprises 13 residues. V shed 6 bases and J shed 0 bases, with 5 bases lying between them. The CDR3 is CASRAANTGELFF. The CDR3 DNA sequence: TGTGCCAGTAGGGCCGCGAACACCGGGGAGCTGTTTTTT.